The clone carrying this TCR beta chain has more than one count but fewer than ten. The data stem from a study of T-cell reconstitution after alpha-beta-depleted transplantation in children. Unique molecular identifiers were incorporated when the TCRbeta library was constructed. Each CDR3 protein is one row after TCRdb ran MiXCR on the PCR reads. The table lists over 400,000 distinct CDR3 sequences, approximately 12% of them singletons. This CDR3 comprises 14 residues. Germline V gene lookup returns CDR1 LGHNT and CDR2 FRNRAP. With 6 bases clipped from V and 5 bases from J, the junction kept 8 bases outside the gene matches.

The sequencing used PBMCs from the stem cell graft donor, collected from the stem cell graft. The chain couples TRBV12-5 to TRBJ2-5, with 8 bases aligning to TRBD1. The sequence came from a human donor who donated a stem cell graft to a child with combined immunodeficiency. The CDR3 protein is CASGPGTGPETQYF. CDR3 sequence (DNA): TGTGCTAGTGGACCCGGGACAGGTCCCGAGACCCAGTACTTC.